This T cell receptor (beta chain) was identified during a study of blood T cell repertoires in COVID-19. Overall study: The United States, Italy and Spain provided the acute and convalescent COVID-19 samples. PBMCs, B-cell-depleted T cells, or T cells provided the cDNA or gDNA that made up the material.

As originally analysed: Nucleated cell number was recorded as an estimate derived from reference gene primer amplification. Using immunoSEQ multiplex PCR, the repertoire was profiled, and TCRdb retains in-frame clones only, with some absent. The D gene and trimming were derived from the DNA, and the V and J assignments and clone size from that table. The table records under 150,000 clones, 80% to 90% of them present only once. Losses at the gene ends were 6 bases for V and 4 bases for J; bases not matched to a gene: 5. The CDR3 is 15 residues long. CDR1 is SNHLY, CDR2 FYNNEI, per germline. Source material: peripheral blood. The receptor's source is a woman aged 55 to 70 with active COVID-19. This chain uses TRBV2 with TRBJ2-3; TRBD2 agrees at 12 bases. The CDR3 DNA reads TGTGCCAGCAGCCCTCGACTAGCGGGAGCAGATACGCAGTATTTT. Translating gives CASSPRLAGADTQYF. Variable domain in full (rest from reference TRBV2 and TRBJ2-3): EPEVTQTPSHQVTQMGQEVILRCVPISNHLYFYWYRQILGQKVEFLVSFYNNEISEKSEIFDDQFSVERPDGSNFTLKIRSTKLEDSAMYFCASSPRLAGADTQYFGPGTRLTVL.